One and the same sample provided the 18 T cell receptor beta chains below, sequenced in a study of T cell responses to AZD1222 COVID-19 vaccine. TCRdb's table, derived via immunoSEQ multiplex PCR, lists solely in-frame clones and lacks some. There are roughly 160,000 clones in the sample; approximately 88% occur only once, and 0.95% to 1.1% lies in the top ten. Sequences were derived from peripheral blood, sampled 28 days after the second AZD1222 dose. The source of these receptors is an adult who received the AZD1222 COVID-19 vaccine.

The rearrangement links TRBV5-1 to TRBJ2-5, with 9 bases lining up with TRBD1. Trimming cost V 3 bases and J 3 bases; bases outside gene matches: 15. The length of the CDR3 is 18 residues. The V gene's germline CDR1 is SGHRS and CDR2 YFSETQ. The CDR3: CASSSGTGRSGLEETQYF. CDR3 DNA sequence: TGCGCCAGCAGCTCAGGGACAGGGAGAAGTGGGTTAGAAGAGACCCAGTACTTC. The whole variable domain, remainder taken from reference TRBV5-1 and TRBJ2-5, is KAGVTQTPRYLIKTRGQQVTLSCSPISGHRSVSWYQQTPGQGLQFLFEYFSETQRNKGNFPGRFSGRQFSNSRSEMNVSTLELGDSALYLCASSSGTGRSGLEETQYFGPGTRLLVL.

The gene calls are TRBV19 and TRBJ2-1, with TRBD2 identical over 11 bases. Germline CDR1 LNHDA, CDR2 SQIVND (reference sequence). The CDR3 extends over 18 amino acids. The ends lost 4 bases at V and 4 bases at J; junction bases unmatched: 12. CDR3 protein: CASSNLLAGAMQYNEQFF. The CDR3 DNA sequence: TGTGCCAGTAGTAATCTACTAGCGGGGGCGATGCAATACAATGAGCAGTTCTTC.

V is TRBV4-2 and J is TRBJ2-5, with D possibly TRBD1 on 6 matching bases. CDR3 length: 15 amino acids. Germline V gene lookup returns CDR1 LGHNA and CDR2 YNFKEQ. The germline V and J ends were trimmed by 0 bases and 0 bases, with 8 bases remaining between them. The CDR3 DNA is TGTGCCAGCAGCCAAGACCGGGACAACCAAGAGACCCAGTACTTC. Translating gives CASSQDRDNQETQYF.

V is TRBV7-9 and J is TRBJ1-2; D gene ambiguous. This CDR3 has 15 residues. Trimming took 5 bases from V and 4 from J, leaving 17 bases between them. The germline CDR1 and CDR2 sequences are SEHNR and FQNEAQ (reference sequence). In nucleotides, the CDR3 is TGTGCCAGCAGCCCGGCGGGCAGTCAAGGCTATGGCTACACCTTC. This translates into CASSPAGSQGYGYTF.

This rearrangement joins TRBV7-8 to TRBJ1-1; 11 positions agree with TRBD1. CDR1 and CDR2 from the germline V gene are SGHVS and FQNEAQ. The CDR3 has 15 amino acids. Trimming took 5 bases from V and 6 from J; bases not matched to a gene: 8. The CDR3 protein is CASSPGTGGLPEAFF. As DNA, the CDR3 is TGTGCCAGCAGCCCCGGGACAGGGGGACTACCTGAAGCTTTCTTT.

This chain uses TRBV18 with TRBJ1-5; D is ambiguous. This CDR3 has 15 amino acids. V was cut by 1 base and J by 3 bases, with 10 bases left in between. Germline values: CDR1 KGHSH, CDR2 LQKENI. As DNA, the CDR3 is TGTGCCAGCTCACCACGAGGCGCGAACAATCAGCCCCAGCATTTT. This codes for CASSPRGANNQPQHF.

This chain uses TRBV11-2 with TRBJ2-5; D gene ambiguous. The CDR3 is 15 amino acids. Germline V lookup: CDR1 SGHAT, CDR2 FQNNGV. V lost 5 bases and J lost 5, with 18 bases in between. The CDR3 loop is CASSPSGQLTETQYF. CDR3 nucleotides: TGTGCCAGCAGCCCTTCCGGGCAGTTAACCGAGACCCAGTACTTC.

CDR3 bases: TGTGCCAGCAGCCTCCGCCCCGAGGACAGTAGTGAAGCTTTCTTT. It encodes CASSLRPEDSSEAFF. The chain links TRBV6-5 to TRBJ1-1, with D tentatively TRBD1 (6 bases). The length of the CDR3 is 15 residues. Germline V gene lookup returns CDR1 MNHEY and CDR2 SVGAGI. V lost 6 bases and J lost 7, with 21 bases in between.

V usage is TRBV19 and J usage is TRBJ1-4; tentatively, D is TRBD1 (5 bases). V was trimmed by 3 bases and J by 7 bases, leaving 12 bases between them. Per germline, CDR1 LNHDA and CDR2 SQIVND (reference sequence). The CDR3 has 14 residues. CDR3 sequence (DNA): TGTGCCAGTAGTATCCCCGGGGGGGGTGAAAAACTGTTTTTT. It encodes CASSIPGGGEKLFF. The full variable domain, completed using reference TRBV19 and TRBJ1-4, is DGGITQSPKYLFRKEGQNVTLSCEQNLNHDAMYWYRQDPGQGLRLIYYSQIVNDFQKGDIAEGYSVSREKKESFPLTVTSAQKNPTAFYLCASSIPGGGEKLFFGSGTQLSVL.

The chain has TRBV4-2 and TRBJ2-3, with TRBD1 identical over 9 bases. The length of the CDR3 is 14 residues. Germline values: CDR1 LGHNA, CDR2 YNFKEQ. The ends lost 6 bases at V and 6 bases at J; junction bases unmatched: 7. The CDR3 loop reads CASSRDRGSDTQYF. Here the CDR3 DNA reads TGTGCCAGCAGTCGTGACAGGGGGTCCGATACGCAGTATTTT.

The genes are TRBV9 and TRBJ2-5; 8 nucleotides align to TRBD2. This CDR3 is built from 14 residues. The junction had 3 bases not matched to a gene; V was cut back by 0 bases and J by 5 bases. Germline V lookup: CDR1 SGDLS, CDR2 YYNGEE. The CDR3 region is CASSVAGGPETQYF. The CDR3 DNA is TGTGCCAGCAGCGTAGCGGGGGGGCCTGAGACCCAGTACTTC. Variable domain in full (rest from reference TRBV9 and TRBJ2-5): DSGVTQTPKHLITATGQRVTLRCSPRSGDLSVYWYQQSLDQGLQFLIQYYNGEERAKGNILERFSAQQFPDLHSELNLSSLELGDSALYFCASSVAGGPETQYFGPGTRLLVL.

The chain combines TRBV3-1 (or the pseudogene TRBV3-2) with TRBJ1-3; D is unresolved. Germline values: CDR1 LGHDT, CDR2 YNNKEL (reference sequence). V was trimmed by 3 bases and J by 2 bases, leaving 14 bases between them. The CDR3 loop spans 16 amino acids. Here the CDR3 DNA reads TGTGCCAGCAGCCAGGGTACGGTCATGGCTGGAAACACCATATATTTT. Amino acids: CASSQGTVMAGNTIYF.

The chain carries TRBV5-8 and TRBJ2-1, with TRBD1 as a possible D gene (5 bases). Trimming left V 7 bases short and J 5 bases short, with 19 bases between. The CDR3 is 15 residues long. The germline V gene encodes CDR1 SGHTS and CDR2 YDEGEE. The CDR3 loop reads CASSIGAAPNNEQFF. CDR3 coding DNA: TGTGCCAGCTCCATTGGGGCAGCGCCTAACAATGAGCAGTTCTTC.

The V and J genes are TRBV3-1 (or the pseudogene TRBV3-2) and TRBJ1-1; TRBD1 aligns across 7 bases. This CDR3 has 17 residues. Germline values: CDR1 LGHDT, CDR2 YNNKEL (reference sequence). With 3 bases clipped from V and 0 bases from J, the junction kept 10 bases outside the gene matches. The CDR3 nucleotides are TGTGCCAGCAGCCATACAGGGGTTAGAGACTTGAACACTGAAGCTTTCTTT. Translation gives CASSHTGVRDLNTEAFF.

CDR3 loop: CASSLSRGGNTIYF. The CDR3 DNA is TGTGCCAGCAGCTTGAGCAGGGGTGGAAACACCATATATTTT. The gene calls are TRBV5-8 and TRBJ1-3; D might be TRBD1 (6 bases). This CDR3 has 14 amino acids. V gave up 1 base and J gave up 3 bases, with 8 bases separating them. Per the germline V gene, CDR1 is SGHTS and CDR2 is YDEGEE.

The V gene is TRBV5-6, the J gene TRBJ1-5; possible D gene TRBD1, 5 bases. The CDR3 covers 14 residues. V gave up 3 bases and J gave up 3 bases, with 10 bases separating them. From germline, CDR1 is SGHDT and CDR2 YYEEEE. Written as DNA, the CDR3 is TGTGCCAGCAGCTCCGGACACTTCAATCAGCCCCAGCATTTT. This encodes CASSSGHFNQPQHF.

This rearrangement joins TRBV4-2 to TRBJ2-7; a weak D match, TRBD1 (7 bases). The V gene's germline CDR1 is LGHNA and CDR2 YNFKEQ. Trimming removed 3 bases at V and 0 bases at J, with 12 bases between. The CDR3 runs 15 residues. CDR3 region: CASSQTGRSSYEQYF. For the CDR3, the DNA is TGTGCCAGCAGCCAGACAGGGAGGAGCTCCTACGAGCAGTACTTC.

The chain employs TRBV30 and TRBJ2-7; no clear D gene. The CDR3 contains 13 residues. Germline V gene data show CDR1 as GTSNPN and CDR2 as SVGIG (reference sequence). Trimming removed 1 base from V and 0 bases from J, with 7 bases in between. The DNA for the CDR3 is TGTGCCTGGAGTGGGGTGAGCTCCTACGAGCAGTACTTC. This encodes CAWSGVSSYEQYF.